Following are 10 T cell receptor beta chains from one sample sequenced in a study of blood T cell repertoires in COVID-19. Measured with immunoSEQ multiplex PCR; TCRdb has only the in-frame clones, and not every one. The sample carries around 240,000 clones, 80% to 90% recorded once. The sample taken for sequencing was PBMCs or T cells enriched from blood (not recorded which). These receptors were obtained from a woman between 45 and 60 years old who had recovered from COVID-19.

The chain has TRBV12-3 or TRBV12-4 and TRBJ2-2; unclear D gene. This CDR3 comprises 13 residues. V lost 9 bases, J lost 6 bases, and 14 bases lay in between. The CDR3 loop reads CASTNLGAGELFF. The DNA for the CDR3 is TGTGCCAGTACGAACTTAGGAGCCGGGGAGCTGTTTTTT.

The chain has TRBV27 and TRBJ2-1; possibly TRBD2 for D (5 bases). The V gene's germline CDR1 is MNHEY and CDR2 SMNVEV (reference sequence). The CDR3 spans 16 residues. V lost 5 bases and J 2 bases, leaving 16 bases between the germline ends. CDR3 residues: CASSILATGPYNEQFF. In DNA, the CDR3 is TGTGCCAGCAGTATCTTAGCGACCGGGCCCTACAATGAGCAGTTCTTC.

J is TRBJ2-7 and V is TRBV5-4; 12 bases match TRBD2. CDR1 and CDR2 (germline): SGHNT, YYREEE (reference sequence). There are 15 residues in the CDR3. V lost 4 bases, J lost 3 bases, and 5 bases stayed unmatched. DNA for the CDR3: TGTGCCAGCAGCCCCGGGACTAGCGGGCACTACGAGCAGTACTTC. Protein sequence: CASSPGTSGHYEQYF. Full variable domain (rest looked up from reference TRBV5-4 and TRBJ2-7): ETGVTQSPTHLIKTRGQQVTLRCSSQSGHNTVSWYQQALGQGPQFIFQYYREEENGRGNFPPRFSGLQFPNYSSELNVNALELDDSALYLCASSPGTSGHYEQYFGPGTRLTVT.

This rearrangement joins TRBV10-3 to TRBJ2-3, with 7 bases identical to TRBD2. V was clipped by 7 bases and J by 0 bases; unmatched bases: 7. The V gene's germline CDR1 is ENHRY and CDR2 SYGVKD. The length of the CDR3 is 15 residues. For the CDR3, the DNA is TGTGCCATCACCCATGGACTAGAGAGCACAGATACGCAGTATTTT. Its translation is CAITHGLESTDTQYF.

Only a few counts were recorded for this clone. This chain connects TRBV18 to TRBJ1-5; no definite D call. Per the germline V gene, CDR1 is KGHSH and CDR2 is LQKENI. Trimming removed 3 bases at V and 1 base at J, with 13 bases between. CDR3 size: 16 residues. CDR3 residues: CASSPSSVGSNQPQHF. DNA for the CDR3: TGTGCCAGCTCACCTTCTTCGGTGGGCAGCAATCAGCCCCAGCATTTT.

This rearrangement joins TRBV28 to TRBJ2-5; 9 positions agree with TRBD1. The V segment lost 5 bases and the J segment 3 bases; nucleotides outside the gene matches: 1. CDR1 is MDHEN and CDR2 is SYDVKM in the germline V gene. The CDR3 spans 13 residues. Here the CDR3 DNA reads TGTGCCAGCAGTCGACAGGGGGAAGAGACCCAGTACTTC. Amino acid sequence: CASSRQGEETQYF.

This chain joins TRBV7-6 and TRBJ2-7; possible D gene TRBD2, 7 bases. Germline V gives CDR1 SGHVS, CDR2 FNYEAQ. Trimming shortened V by 1 base and J by 1 base, and 14 bases separated the two germline ends. The CDR3 runs 16 residues. DNA of the CDR3: TGTGCCAGCAGCTTAGATACAGGGACTACATCCTACGAGCAGTACTTC. It yields the protein CASSLDTGTTSYEQYF.

The chain links TRBV30 to TRBJ1-4, with 8 bases matching TRBD1. V dropped 1 base and J dropped 11; count of bases not matched to a gene: 9. Germline CDR1 and CDR2: GTSNPN and SVGIG (reference sequence). The CDR3 loop spans 14 amino acids. This CDR3 reads CAWSGGQGVDKLFF. CDR3 sequence (DNA): TGTGCCTGGAGTGGAGGACAGGGTGTGGATAAACTGTTTTTT.

The sample holds one count of this clone. The chain recombines TRBV11-2 with TRBJ1-2; no firm D call. Per germline, CDR1 SGHAT and CDR2 FQNNGV. With 4 bases removed from V and 1 base from J, the gap between germline ends came to 10 bases. This CDR3 region has 14 residues. The CDR3 protein is CASSSPRGNYGYTF. DNA of the CDR3: TGTGCCAGCAGCTCTCCCCGGGGTAACTATGGCTACACCTTC.

This clone showed up just once. This chain joins TRBV14 and TRBJ1-1; 7 nucleotides align to TRBD1. Germline V gene sequence: CDR1 SGHDN, CDR2 FVKESK. With V trimmed by 6 bases and J by 3 bases, 7 bases remained unmatched. The CDR3 contains 14 residues. Here the CDR3 DNA reads TGTGCCAGCAGTATACAGGGGAGGTACACTGAAGCTTTCTTT. Its translation: CASSIQGRYTEAFF.